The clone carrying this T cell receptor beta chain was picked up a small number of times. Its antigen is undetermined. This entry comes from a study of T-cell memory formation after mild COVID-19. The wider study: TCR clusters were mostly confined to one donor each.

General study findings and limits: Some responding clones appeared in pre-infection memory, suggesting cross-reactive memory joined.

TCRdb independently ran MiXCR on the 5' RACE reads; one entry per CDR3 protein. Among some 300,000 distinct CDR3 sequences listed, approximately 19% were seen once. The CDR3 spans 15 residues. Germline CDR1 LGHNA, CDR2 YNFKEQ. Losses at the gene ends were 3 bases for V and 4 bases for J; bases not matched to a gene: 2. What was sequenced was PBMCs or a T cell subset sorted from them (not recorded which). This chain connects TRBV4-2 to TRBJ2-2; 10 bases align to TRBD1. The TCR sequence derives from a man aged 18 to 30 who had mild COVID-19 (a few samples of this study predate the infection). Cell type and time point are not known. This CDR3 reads CASSQGTGVTGELFF. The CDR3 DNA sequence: TGTGCCAGCAGCCAGGGGACAGGGGTCACCGGGGAGCTGTTTTTT.